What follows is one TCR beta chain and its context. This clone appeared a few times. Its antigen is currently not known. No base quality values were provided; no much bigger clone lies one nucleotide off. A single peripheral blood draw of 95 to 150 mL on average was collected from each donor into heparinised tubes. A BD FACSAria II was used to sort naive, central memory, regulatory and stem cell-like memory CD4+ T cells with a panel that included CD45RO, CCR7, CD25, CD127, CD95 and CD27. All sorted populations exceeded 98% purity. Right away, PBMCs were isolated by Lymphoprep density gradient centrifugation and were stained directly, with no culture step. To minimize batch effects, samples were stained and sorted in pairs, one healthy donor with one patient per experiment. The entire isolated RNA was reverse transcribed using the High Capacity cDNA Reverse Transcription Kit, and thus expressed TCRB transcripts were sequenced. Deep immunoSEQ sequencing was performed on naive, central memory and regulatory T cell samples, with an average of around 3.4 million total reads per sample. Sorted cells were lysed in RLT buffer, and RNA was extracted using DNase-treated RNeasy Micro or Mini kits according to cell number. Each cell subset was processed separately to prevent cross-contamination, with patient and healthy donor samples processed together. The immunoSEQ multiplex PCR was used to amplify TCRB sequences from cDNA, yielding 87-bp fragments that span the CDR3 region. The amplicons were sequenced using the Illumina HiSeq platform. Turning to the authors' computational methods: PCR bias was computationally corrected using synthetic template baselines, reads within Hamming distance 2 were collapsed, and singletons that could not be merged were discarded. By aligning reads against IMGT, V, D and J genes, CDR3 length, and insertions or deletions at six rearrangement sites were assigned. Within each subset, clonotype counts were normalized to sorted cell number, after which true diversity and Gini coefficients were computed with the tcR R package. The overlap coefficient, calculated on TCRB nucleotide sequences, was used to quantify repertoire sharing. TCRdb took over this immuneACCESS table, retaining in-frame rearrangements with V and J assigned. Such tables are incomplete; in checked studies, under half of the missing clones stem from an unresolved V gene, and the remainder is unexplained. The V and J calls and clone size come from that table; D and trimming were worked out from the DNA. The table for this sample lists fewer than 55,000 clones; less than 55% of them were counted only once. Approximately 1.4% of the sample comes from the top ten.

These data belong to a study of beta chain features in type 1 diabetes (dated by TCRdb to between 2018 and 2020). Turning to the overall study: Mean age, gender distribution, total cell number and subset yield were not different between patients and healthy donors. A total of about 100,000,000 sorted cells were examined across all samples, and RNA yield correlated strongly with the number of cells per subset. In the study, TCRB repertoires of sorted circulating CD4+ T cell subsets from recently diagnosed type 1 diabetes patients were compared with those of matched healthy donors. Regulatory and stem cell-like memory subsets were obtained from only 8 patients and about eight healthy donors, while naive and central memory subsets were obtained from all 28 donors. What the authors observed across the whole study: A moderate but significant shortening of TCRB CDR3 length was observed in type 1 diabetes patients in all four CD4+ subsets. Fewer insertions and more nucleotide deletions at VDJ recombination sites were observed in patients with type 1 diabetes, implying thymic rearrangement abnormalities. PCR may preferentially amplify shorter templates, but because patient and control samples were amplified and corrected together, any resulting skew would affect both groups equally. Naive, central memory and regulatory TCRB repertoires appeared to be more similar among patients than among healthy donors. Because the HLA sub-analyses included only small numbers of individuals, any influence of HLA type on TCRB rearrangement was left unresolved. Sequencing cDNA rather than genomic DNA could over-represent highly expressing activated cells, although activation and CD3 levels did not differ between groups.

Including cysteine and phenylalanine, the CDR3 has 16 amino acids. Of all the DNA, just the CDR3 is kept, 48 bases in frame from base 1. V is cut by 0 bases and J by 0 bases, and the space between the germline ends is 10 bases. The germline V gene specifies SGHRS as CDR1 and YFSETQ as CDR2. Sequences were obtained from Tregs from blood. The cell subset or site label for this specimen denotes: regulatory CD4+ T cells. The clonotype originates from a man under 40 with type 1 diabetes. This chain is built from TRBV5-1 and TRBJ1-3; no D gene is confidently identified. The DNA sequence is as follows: TGCGCCAGCAGCTTGGGGTATCAGGACTCTGGAAACACCATATATTTT. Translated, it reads CASSLGYQDSGNTIYF. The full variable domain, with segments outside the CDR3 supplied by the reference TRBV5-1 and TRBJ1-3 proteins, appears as KAGVTQTPRYLIKTRGQQVTLSCSPISGHRSVSWYQQTPGQGLQFLFEYFSETQRNKGNFPGRFSGRQFSNSRSEMNVSTLELGDSALYLCASSLGYQDSGNTIYFGEGSWLTVV.